The source of this T cell receptor beta chain is a study of Tregs in tolerant kidney transplant recipients. Using immunoSEQ multiplex PCR, the repertoire was profiled, and TCRdb retains in-frame clones only, with some absent. The table has over 60,000 clones, over 80% seen once; the top ten hold roughly 4.5%. Broader study findings: The small number of patients limits these findings pending further validation.

In the case of this clone: What it binds is unknown.

J gave up 10 bases and V 3 bases, and 4 bases lay outside the gene matches. CDR3 length: 13 amino acids. Germline V gives CDR1 GTSNPN, CDR2 SVGIG (reference sequence). Sequencing used CD4+ T cells from blood. This receptor was obtained from a human donor in good health. This chain uses TRBV30 with TRBJ2-7; 15 bases map to TRBD2. The CDR3 spells CAWSKGLAGGQYF. The CDR3 DNA sequence: TGTGCCTGGAGCAAGGGACTAGCGGGAGGCCAGTACTTC. The complete variable domain, with remaining parts taken from reference TRBV30 and TRBJ2-7, reads SQTIHQWPATLVQPVGSPLSLECTVEGTSNPNLYWYRQAAGRGLQLLFYSVGIGQISSEVPQNLSASRPQDRQFILSSKKLLLSDSGFYLCAWSKGLAGGQYFGPGTRLTVT.